This TCR beta chain emerged from a study of Ad26.COV2.S vaccination and SARS-CoV-2 variants. TCRdb's copy holds only in-frame clones and misses some; the assay was immunoSEQ multiplex PCR. The top ten clones hold approximately 5% of a sample with some 330,000 clones, 90% of them seen once. Looked up from germline, CDR1 is GTSNPN and CDR2 is SVGIG (reference sequence). The length of the CDR3 is 15 residues. Trimming removed 1 base from V and 2 bases from J, with 9 bases in between. Treatment denoted: some 20 received Ad26.COV2.S at low or high dose, single or two shots; 5 received placebo; per-sample allocation not given. Day 63 after the first injection of vaccine or placebo was the sampling time. Of note for this clone: Its matching antigen is unknown.

Whole-study results and caveats: Spike-specific responses of CD8+ and CD4+ T cells were reported to display substantial breadth after vaccination.

The source material was peripheral blood, sampled in a trial of Ad26.COV2.S vaccine versus placebo. The chain joins TRBV30 to TRBJ2-6; weak D call: TRBD1 (6 bases). The sequence was obtained from a person between 18 and 65 years old who received the Ad26.COV2.S COVID-19 vaccine or a placebo. The DNA for the CDR3 is TGTGCCTGGAGTGCGGGGACACCTGGGGCCAACGTCCTGACTTTC. This gives the protein CAWSAGTPGANVLTF.